This TCR beta chain was recorded in a study of blood T cell repertoires in COVID-19. Study as a whole: Spain, Italy and the United States supplied samples that represented acute and convalescent COVID-19.

This clone was recorded only once. Germline-derived CDR1 and CDR2 are SGHNT and YYREEE (reference sequence). V dropped 0 bases and J dropped 1; count of bases not matched to a gene: 13. The CDR3 sequence is 20 residues long. In Seattle, patients joined the study during active infection and were tracked longitudinally. Original processing methods: Nucleated cell counts were estimated from reference gene primer amplification. Method: immunoSEQ multiplex PCR; TCRdb's copy keeps in-frame clones and lacks some. V, J and clone size reflect that table, while D and trimming were determined from the DNA. The sample consists of about 210,000 clones, 82% of them appearing once.

The TCR sequence derives from a woman in her sixties or seventies with COVID-19, enrolled during active disease. Sequencing was done on a sample of peripheral blood. The rearrangement uses TRBV5-4 and TRBJ2-2, with TRBD1 identical over 9 bases. The CDR3 protein is CASSLANGQGRVQNTGELFF. CDR3 nucleotides: TGTGCCAGCAGCTTGGCCAACGGACAGGGGCGGGTTCAGAACACCGGGGAGCTGTTTTTT.